Following are 8 T cell receptor beta chains from one sample sequenced in a study of cytomegalovirus exposure and HLA in healthy donors. Profiled with immunoSEQ multiplex PCR; TCRdb holds only in-frame clones, not every one. The sample yields fewer than 250,000 clones, approximately 83% seen once. The sample consisted of PBMCs. All receptors come from a woman aged 25 to 39 in good health and CMV-seropositive.

This chain uses TRBV15 with TRBJ1-2, with TRBD1 as a possible D gene (5 bases). Trimming stripped 4 bases from V and 4 bases from J, with 16 bases between. This CDR3 has 15 amino acids. CDR1 LNHNV and CDR2 YYDKDF come from the germline V gene (reference sequence). The CDR3 nucleotides are TGTGCCACCAGCAAGGACCAGGGTTTCAGCTATGGCTACACCTTC. It translates to CATSKDQGFSYGYTF.

The chain joins TRBV11-2 to TRBJ1-3; the D is unclear. CDR1 is SGHAT and CDR2 is FQNNGV in the germline V gene. Trimming took off 4 bases at V and 0 bases at J, with 19 bases between the two ends. This CDR3 is 18 amino acids long. The CDR3 bases are TGTGCCAGCAGCTCAAGTGTTCGGGTCTCAAGCTCTGGAAACACCATATATTTT. Residues: CASSSSVRVSSSGNTIYF.

V usage is TRBV19 and J usage is TRBJ2-1, with 9 bases fitting TRBD2. The V segment lost 3 bases and the J segment 7 bases; nucleotides outside the gene matches: 13. This CDR3 contains 17 residues. The germline gives CDR1 LNHDA, CDR2 SQIVND (reference sequence). Here the CDR3 reads CASSIPLGSGRTNEQFF. The CDR3 DNA reads as TGTGCCAGTAGTATTCCCCTTGGTAGCGGGAGAACGAATGAGCAGTTCTTC. Combining the CDR3 with reference TRBV19 and TRBJ2-1 gives the whole variable domain DGGITQSPKYLFRKEGQNVTLSCEQNLNHDAMYWYRQDPGQGLRLIYYSQIVNDFQKGDIAEGYSVSREKKESFPLTVTSAQKNPTAFYLCASSIPLGSGRTNEQFFGPGTRLTVL.

DNA of the CDR3: TGTGCCAGCAGTTTCGGGACCGACTTGGGGGGAGGGCGGGTTGAGCAGTTCTTC. Translated, it gives CASSFGTDLGGGRVEQFF. The chain recombines TRBV27 with TRBJ2-1; TRBD2 agrees at 7 bases. The CDR3 sequence is 18 residues long. Germline CDR1 reads MNHEY; CDR2 reads SMNVEV (reference sequence). J gave up 9 bases and V 3 bases, and 20 bases lay outside the gene matches.

This chain connects TRBV5-1 to TRBJ2-3, with D possibly matching TRBD2 (5 bases). The V end was cut by 5 bases, the J end by 4 bases, with 14 bases between. The V gene's germline CDR1 is SGHRS and CDR2 YFSETQ. There are 14 residues in the CDR3. CDR3 nucleotide sequence: TGCGCCAGCAGGTCAGCGGTGGTGGCAGATACGCAGTATTTT. Amino acid sequence: CASRSAVVADTQYF.

This clone was detected once. V is TRBV27 and J is TRBJ1-1; 9 bases map to TRBD1. Germline assignment: CDR1 MNHEY and CDR2 SMNVEV (reference sequence). V shed 6 bases, J shed 4 bases, and the junction held 9 bases outside the gene matches. CDR3 length: 15 amino acids. CDR3 coding DNA: TGTGCCAGCAGGGCGAGACAGGGGGTGAGCACTGAAGCTTTCTTT. Its protein product is CASRARQGVSTEAFF.

This clone was observed a single time. The chain links TRBV5-6 to TRBJ2-5; D is uncertain. V was clipped by 0 bases and J by 3 bases, with 9 bases between them. Germline V gives CDR1 SGHDT, CDR2 YYEEEE. The CDR3 contains 14 residues. The CDR3, as DNA: TGTGCCAGCAGCTTGGGACGGCGCGAAGAGACCCAGTACTTC. Its translation is CASSLGRREETQYF.

The chain combines TRBV6-5 with TRBJ2-5; 8 bases line up with TRBD1. The V and J ends lost 5 bases and 4 bases, in that order; junction bases with no gene match: 9. Germline values: CDR1 MNHEY, CDR2 SVGAGI. This CDR3 spans 15 amino acids. This CDR3 is CASSNIGQGPETQYF. The CDR3 DNA reads TGTGCCAGCAGTAACATCGGACAGGGTCCAGAGACCCAGTACTTC.